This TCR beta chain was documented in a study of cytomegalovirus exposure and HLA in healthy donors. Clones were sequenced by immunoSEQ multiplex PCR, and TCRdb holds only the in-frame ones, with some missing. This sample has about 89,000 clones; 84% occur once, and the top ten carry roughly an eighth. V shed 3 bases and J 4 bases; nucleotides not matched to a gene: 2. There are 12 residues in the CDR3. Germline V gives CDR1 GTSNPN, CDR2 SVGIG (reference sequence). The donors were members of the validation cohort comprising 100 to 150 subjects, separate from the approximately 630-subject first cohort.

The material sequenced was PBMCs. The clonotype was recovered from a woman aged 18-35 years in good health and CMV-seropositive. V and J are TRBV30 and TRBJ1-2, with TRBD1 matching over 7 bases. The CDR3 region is CAWREGAYGYTF. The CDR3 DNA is TGTGCCTGGAGGGAGGGGGCCTATGGCTACACCTTC.